This T cell receptor (beta chain) originates from a study of cytomegalovirus exposure and HLA in healthy donors. Broader study findings: According to an earlier analysis, most TCR beta V segments yielded productive rearrangements about 87% or about 30% of the time. Later findings reportedly placed an Asian-associated ancestry cluster below the roughly 660-donor mean for N-insertions. Most sequenced TCRs were rare (though some public TCRs occurred in many donors). For TCR beta chains, V- and J-gene trimming was later linked to a missense DCLRE1C variant.

With regard to this clone: Its target is unknown.

V was pared by 5 bases and J by 4 bases, with 2 bases of the junction left unmatched. CDR3 length: 13 residues. The germline V gene has CDR1 MNHEY and CDR2 SMNVEV (reference sequence). PCR primers comprised 60 Vbeta and 13 Jbeta primers. Assay used: immunoSEQ multiplex PCR; TCRdb lists only in-frame clones, some missing. The sample records around 100,000 clones, around 77% being singletons. The receptor was isolated from a woman younger than 45 in good health and CMV-seropositive. Sequencing was done on a sample of PBMCs. The genes are TRBV27 and TRBJ1-3; TRBD1 matches 7 bases. The CDR3 loop reads CASSTDRGNTIYF. The CDR3 DNA sequence: TGTGCCAGCAGTACGGACAGGGGAAACACCATATATTTT.